This T cell receptor beta chain was profiled in a study of shared clonotypes between healthy human individuals. For the study at large: There were three CD4 naive, three CD4 memory, two CD8 naive and one CD8 memory plates per donor. General study results and limits: Naive CD4 clonotype sharing across four donors was around 5%. Investigators expected sequencing depth to affect clonotype sharing among donors.

Profiling relied on immunoSEQ multiplex PCR, and the TCRdb table lists in-frame clones only, not all of them. The top ten hold more than 0.9% of the sample, which has about 2 million clones, about 95% seen once. On this clone itself: The antigen remains unidentified.

Naive CD8 cells lacked CD45RO, underwent positive selection for CCR7 and left out terminally differentiated effector memory CD45RA+ cells. Participating donors were healthy, HIV-negative adults free of recent acute infections or vaccinations. Trimming pared 3 bases from V and 4 bases from J, leaving 15 bases between. Germline V CDR1 and CDR2: SQVTM, ANQGSEA. The CDR3 consists of 14 residues. The chain carries TRBV29-1 and TRBJ1-2; tentative D call: TRBD1 (5 bases). The sample was naive CD8+ T cells sorted from blood. This TCR derives from a man aged 18 to 29 in good health. The CDR3 sequence is CSVEATGLGYGYTF. The CDR3 coding sequence is TGCAGCGTTGAGGCCACAGGATTGGGCTATGGCTACACCTTC. Filled out from reference TRBV29-1 and TRBJ1-2, the complete variable domain reads SAVISQKPSRDICQRGTSLTIQCQVDSQVTMMFWYRQQPGQSLTLIATANQGSEATYESGFVIDKFPISRPNLTFSTLTVSNMSPEDSSIYLCSVEATGLGYGYTFGSGTRLTVV.